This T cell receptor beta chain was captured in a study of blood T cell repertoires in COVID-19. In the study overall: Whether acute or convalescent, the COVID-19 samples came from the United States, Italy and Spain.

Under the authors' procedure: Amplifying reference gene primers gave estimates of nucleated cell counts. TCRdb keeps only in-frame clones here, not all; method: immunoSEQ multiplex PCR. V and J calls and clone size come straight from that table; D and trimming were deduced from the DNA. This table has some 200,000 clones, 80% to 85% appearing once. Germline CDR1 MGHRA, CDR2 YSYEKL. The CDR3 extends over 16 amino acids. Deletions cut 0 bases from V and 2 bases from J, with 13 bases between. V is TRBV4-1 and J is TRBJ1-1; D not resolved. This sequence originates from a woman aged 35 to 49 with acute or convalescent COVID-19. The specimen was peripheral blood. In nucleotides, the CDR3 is TGCGCCAGCAGCCAAGATTTCTTAACGGTTAACACTGAAGCTTTCTTT. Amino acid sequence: CASSQDFLTVNTEAFF.